Listed below are T cell receptor beta chains from one sample, sequenced in a study of blood T cell repertoires in COVID-19. Profiling relied on immunoSEQ multiplex PCR, and the TCRdb table lists in-frame clones only, not all of them. The sample lists over 200,000 clones; around 80% were seen once. Sequenced: peripheral blood. The origin of the receptors is a woman between 35 and 50 years old with acute or convalescent COVID-19. The CDR3 runs from the conserved cysteine through the conserved F or W. Fields, in order: V gene, J gene, CDR3 protein.

TRBV7-9	TRBJ2-5	CASSFLGSAGETQYF
TRBV5-5	TRBJ1-4	CASRFSGTGSTGEKLFF
TRBV29-1	TRBJ1-1	CSVALRQATTEAFF
TRBV5-1	TRBJ2-5	CASSLGGREGETQYF
TRBV6-2/TRBV6-3	TRBJ1-5	CASSPDSIVQPQHF
TRBV24-1	TRBJ1-1	CATRPSDRGDTEAFF
TRBV6-2/TRBV6-3	TRBJ1-5	CASSEQELNQPQHF
TRBV6-1	TRBJ2-2	CASSVFRRAGLAGELFF
TRBV4-3	TRBJ1-1	CASSQDPGTGTEAFF
TRBV6-5	TRBJ2-7	CASSWTGKTYEQYF
TRBV5-1	TRBJ1-4	CASSLGHATNEKLFF